This T cell receptor (beta chain) appears in the sequencing data of a study of metastatic and nonmetastatic thyroid tumors. Treatment of any kind had been given to no patient before thyroid surgery. This clone was detected a few times. TCRdb re-analyzed the PCR reads using MiXCR. The sample shows around 19,000 clones, approximately 40% of them seen only once. Germline assignment: CDR1 MNHNS and CDR2 SASEGT. Trimming cost V 5 bases and J 8 bases; bases outside gene matches: 6. The CDR3 covers 13 residues. This sequence was found in a female donor with papillary thyroid cancer or a benign thyroid nodule (not recorded which). Some clones in this sample may be carry-over from other donors' samples. V gene TRBV6-1 combines with J gene TRBJ1-2, with 9 bases that match TRBD1. Sequencing was done on a sample of tumor tissue. The CDR3 DNA sequence: TGTGCCAGCAGTCGCGGGACAGGGCAAGGCTACACCTTC. Encoded protein: CASSRGTGQGYTF.